This T cell receptor beta chain was sequenced for a study of blood T cell repertoires in COVID-19 (dated by TCRdb to the early 2020s). In the study overall: Collaborator samples came from the United States, Italy and Spain and covered acute and convalescent phases of COVID-19. The prospective study material was composed of cDNA or gDNA derived from T cells, B-cell-depleted T cells, or PBMCs. The dataset comprised deeply sampled blood TCRbeta repertoires from subjects exposed to, actively infected with, or recovered from COVID-19. The samples were drawn from the first 160 participants of the ongoing ImmuneRACE study and from over 950 subjects provided by 6 global collaborators. The repertoires were released in a freely available public database meant as a resource for research on the immune response to SARS-CoV-2. A de-identified subject ID, COVID-19 status, age in years and sex were almost always included in the sample metadata. Where available, HLA class I and class II types were obtained from metadata supplied by the sample provider rather than from assay-based typing. Paper-wide results and their limitations: The quantity of clinical and demographic metadata differed by source and by participant and was supplied without curation.

TCRbeta CDR3 regions were amplified from genomic DNA by means of the immunoSEQ Assay, a bias-controlled multiplex PCR. Per the authors' processing: Within the assay, amplification of reference gene primers was used to estimate how many nucleated cells each sample contained. Sequence reads were collapsed and filtered to measure the absolute abundance of every unique TCRbeta CDR3 rearrangement. For each sample, productive Simpson clonality was calculated as the square root of Simpson's diversity index across productive rearrangements. TCRdb mirrors the immuneACCESS table, restricted to in-frame sequences. Some clones are absent from its copies; in checked studies, under half trace to an unresolved V gene, and the reason for the others is unknown. V, J and clone size are taken as reported in that table, and D and trimming were inferred from the DNA itself. The sample includes 350,000 to 450,000 clones, with 80% to 85% observed a single time. Approximately 4.7% of the sample is in the top ten clones.

Comments on this clone: Its antigen target is currently unknown. Base qualities were left out, and no much larger clone turns up one base away.

The germline ends are 16 bases apart after V is trimmed by 7 bases and J by 7 bases. The CDR3 spans 14 residues, from the cysteine through the phenylalanine. Of all the DNA, just the CDR3 is kept, 42 bases in frame from base 1. For CDR1 and CDR2, the germline V gene (reference sequence) lists MNHNY and SVGAGI. In the prospective study, participants were roughly 18 to 100 years old, resided in about two dozen geographic areas of the United States, and were enrolled through a virtual design. Cohort assignment in the prospective study relied on participant-reported clinical history from a screening survey and a study questionnaire. Recovered participants in ImmuneRACE Cohort 3 were defined as having two consecutive negative NP/OP PCR tests, clearance from a healthcare professional, or resolution of symptoms. Mobile phlebotomists in the prospective study collected whole blood, serum and a nasopharyngeal or oropharyngeal swab from every participant. Additional blood draws and questionnaires over an approximately two-month period could optionally be provided by prospective study participants. Prospective study blood samples were shipped either frozen or at room temperature before DNA extraction.

The V and J segments used are TRBV6-6 and TRBJ1-4; matching of 5 bases hints at TRBD1 as the D gene. Material: PBMCs or T cells enriched from blood (not recorded which). This clonotype originated in a woman between 45 and 65 years old who had recovered from COVID-19. The DNA reads TGTGCCAGCACCCTCTCCGGGGGGGTTGAAAAACTGTTTTTT. Its amino acids are CASTLSGGVEKLFF.